These T cell receptor beta chains were read from a single sample in a study of response to subunit inactivated influenza vaccine. A single record per CDR3 protein comes from TCRdb applying MiXCR to the RT-PCR reads. The repertoire holds 800,000 or so distinct CDR3 sequences, with about 20% as singletons. Sample: PBMCs from blood, taken around 5 days after vaccination. These receptor sequences come from a man between 50 and 59 years old who received an inactivated influenza vaccine. Both conserved end residues are part of each CDR3. The order of the fields is CDR3 protein, CDR3 DNA, J gene, D gene, V gene, clone size. D genes are given only for firm matches. Rows give clone size only sometimes, using once, few, many, or a class for an expanded clone.

CDR3: CASRPTWGRTGELFF
DNA: TGTGCCAGCAGACCTACTTGGGGCAGGACCGGGGAGCTGTTTTTT
J: TRBJ2-2
D: -
V: TRBV3-1
size: few

CDR3: CASSREVSSYNEQFF
DNA: TGTGCCAGCAGTAGGGAGGTGAGCTCCTACAATGAGCAGTTCTTC
J: TRBJ2-1
D: -
V: TRBV2
size: few

CDR3: CASSYPNTEAFF
DNA: TGTGCCAGCAGTTACCCTAACACTGAAGCTTTCTTT
J: TRBJ1-1
D: -
V: TRBV6-5
size: -

CDR3: CASSSGQGREETQYF
DNA: TGTGCCAGCAGCTCCGGACAGGGGAGGGAAGAGACCCAGTACTTC
J: TRBJ2-5
D: TRBD1
V: TRBV7-6
size: -

CDR3: CSANKLRLLPSNEQFF
DNA: TGCAGTGCTAACAAATTGCGACTACTCCCGTCCAATGAGCAGTTCTTC
J: TRBJ2-1
D: -
V: TRBV20-1
size: few

CDR3: CASSRQGAYEQFF
DNA: TGTGCCAGCAGCCGGCAGGGGGCCTATGAGCAGTTCTTC
J: TRBJ2-1
D: TRBD1
V: TRBV3-1
size: few

CDR3: CASSDTGPAGDTQYF
DNA: TGCGCCAGCAGCGACACTGGGCCCGCCGGAGATACGCAGTATTTT
J: TRBJ2-3
D: -
V: TRBV5-1
size: many

CDR3: CASTRWLRASGAYEQYF
DNA: TGCGCCAGCACCCGTTGGCTTAGGGCTAGCGGGGCCTACGAGCAGTACTTC
J: TRBJ2-7
D: TRBD2
V: TRBV5-1
size: -

CDR3: CAWSVPRGRSYEQYF
DNA: TGTGCCTGGAGTGTACCCCGGGGCAGGAGCTACGAGCAGTACTTC
J: TRBJ2-7
D: -
V: TRBV30
size: -

CDR3: CASSQVGEDYNSPLHF
DNA: TGTGCCAGCAGCCAAGTAGGGGAAGATTATAATTCACCCCTCCACTTT
J: TRBJ1-6
D: -
V: TRBV4-2
size: -

CDR3: CAWSRTGLIYEQYF
DNA: TGTGCCTGGAGTCGGACAGGGTTGATCTACGAGCAGTACTTC
J: TRBJ2-7
D: TRBD1
V: TRBV30
size: -

CDR3: CSARSDRARSPLHF
DNA: TGCAGTGCTAGATCGGACAGGGCAAGATCACCCCTCCACTTT
J: TRBJ1-6
D: TRBD1
V: TRBV20-1
size: -

CDR3: CASSKGGGTVGYTF
DNA: TGTGCCAGCAGCAAAGGGGGTGGGACAGTCGGCTACACCTTC
J: TRBJ1-2
D: -
V: TRBV21-1
size: few

CDR3: CASGILGNQPQHF
DNA: TGTGCCAGCGGCATTCTAGGCAATCAGCCCCAGCATTTT
J: TRBJ1-5
D: -
V: TRBV27
size: -

CDR3: CASSLGQGAKNEQFF
DNA: TGCGCCAGCAGCTTGGGACAGGGGGCTAAAAATGAGCAGTTCTTC
J: TRBJ2-1
D: TRBD1
V: TRBV5-1
size: -

CDR3: CASSQFQGSNSPLHF
DNA: TGCGCCAGCAGCCAATTCCAGGGATCGAATTCACCCCTCCACTTT
J: TRBJ1-6
D: -
V: TRBV5-1
size: -

CDR3: CASSVDYKPDTQYF
DNA: TGTGCCAGCAGCGTGGACTACAAGCCAGATACGCAGTATTTT
J: TRBJ2-3
D: -
V: TRBV9
size: -

CDR3: CASSLRPGGNTEAFF
DNA: TGTGCCAGCAGCTTAAGGCCCGGGGGAAACACTGAAGCTTTCTTT
J: TRBJ1-1
D: -
V: TRBV7-9
size: -

CDR3: CSASPGTGSYEQYF
DNA: TGCAGTGCTAGCCCCGGGACAGGATCCTACGAGCAGTACTTC
J: TRBJ2-7
D: TRBD1
V: TRBV20-1
size: many

CDR3: CSARAKTSGRLNIQYF
DNA: TGCAGTGCTAGAGCCAAGACTAGCGGGAGGCTCAACATTCAGTACTTC
J: TRBJ2-4
D: TRBD2
V: TRBV20-1
size: -

CDR3: CSVVLAGGTSTDTQYF
DNA: TGCAGCGTTGTTTTGGCGGGAGGGACTAGCACAGATACGCAGTATTTT
J: TRBJ2-3
D: TRBD2
V: TRBV29-1
size: -

CDR3: CSAIDLTAAGELFF
DNA: TGCAGTGCTATCGACCTAACCGCGGCCGGGGAGCTGTTTTTT
J: TRBJ2-2
D: -
V: TRBV20-1
size: -

CDR3: CASSSAGTGGYEQYF
DNA: TGTGCCAGCAGCTCCGCCGGGACAGGGGGGTACGAGCAGTACTTC
J: TRBJ2-7
D: TRBD1
V: TRBV7-9
size: -

CDR3: CASTPGQGAGYTF
DNA: TGTGCCAGCACCCCCGGGCAAGGGGCTGGCTACACCTTC
J: TRBJ1-2
D: -
V: TRBV12-3/TRBV12-4
size: few

CDR3: CASSQGPVVLAGGSYNEQFF
DNA: TGTGCCAGCAGCCAAGGGCCCGTGGTGTTAGCGGGAGGGTCCTACAATGAGCAGTTCTTC
J: TRBJ2-1
D: TRBD2
V: TRBV4-2
size: -

CDR3: CASSLEGAGHNQPQHF
DNA: TGTGCCAGCAGTTTAGAGGGGGCGGGTCACAATCAGCCCCAGCATTTT
J: TRBJ1-5
D: TRBD1
V: TRBV12-3/TRBV12-4
size: few

CDR3: CASSSPQLLYTDTQYF
DNA: TGTGCCAGCAGTTCTCCCCAACTACTCTACACAGATACGCAGTATTTT
J: TRBJ2-3
D: -
V: TRBV6-2/TRBV6-3
size: -

CDR3: CASSLGTSPNTGELFF
DNA: TGTGCCAGCAGCCTCGGGACTTCCCCGAACACCGGGGAGCTGTTTTTT
J: TRBJ2-2
D: -
V: TRBV28
size: -

CDR3: CSVGAGTHEQFF
DNA: TGCAGTGTCGGTGCCGGGACCCATGAGCAGTTCTTC
J: TRBJ2-1
D: -
V: TRBV20-1
size: few

CDR3: CSAQGNEQFF
DNA: TGCAGTGCCCAGGGGAATGAGCAGTTCTTC
J: TRBJ2-1
D: -
V: TRBV20-1
size: -

CDR3: CSARLGIFQPQHF
DNA: TGCAGTGCTAGATTAGGGATATTTCAGCCCCAGCATTTT
J: TRBJ1-5
D: -
V: TRBV20-1
size: -

CDR3: CASSPRDRGTSSGANVLTF
DNA: TGTGCCAGCAGCCCAAGGGACAGGGGAACCTCCTCTGGGGCCAACGTCCTGACTTTC
J: TRBJ2-6
D: TRBD1
V: TRBV6-1
size: -

CDR3: CASSFLGSGANVLTF
DNA: TGTGCCAGCAGTTTTCTGGGCTCTGGGGCCAACGTCCTGACTTTC
J: TRBJ2-6
D: -
V: TRBV12-3/TRBV12-4
size: many

CDR3: CASSLAAGEVYGYTF
DNA: TGTGCCAGCAGCTTAGCGGCAGGGGAAGTCTATGGCTACACCTTC
J: TRBJ1-2
D: -
V: TRBV7-2
size: many

CDR3: CASSLGNIAETQYF
DNA: TGTGCCAGCAGCTTAGGTAACATAGCGGAGACCCAGTACTTC
J: TRBJ2-5
D: -
V: TRBV7-2
size: -

CDR3: CASSRTGRFQETQYF
DNA: TGTGCCAGCAGCCGGACAGGGCGTTTTCAAGAGACCCAGTACTTC
J: TRBJ2-5
D: TRBD1
V: TRBV7-9
size: -

CDR3: CASSWGTGRTYEQYF
DNA: TGCGCCAGCAGCTGGGGGACAGGGCGAACCTACGAGCAGTACTTC
J: TRBJ2-7
D: TRBD1
V: TRBV5-1
size: few

CDR3: CSVEDWVAGRYNEQFF
DNA: TGCAGCGTTGAAGATTGGGTGGCAGGGCGGTACAATGAGCAGTTCTTC
J: TRBJ2-1
D: -
V: TRBV29-1
size: many

CDR3: CASSGLGIWSYEQYF
DNA: TGTGCCAGCAGTGGATTGGGGATATGGTCCTACGAGCAGTACTTC
J: TRBJ2-7
D: -
V: TRBV12-3/TRBV12-4
size: -

CDR3: CSVGYNNEQFF
DNA: TGCAGCGTTGGCTACAACAATGAGCAGTTCTTC
J: TRBJ2-1
D: -
V: TRBV29-1
size: few

CDR3: CASRLGLAPEQYF
DNA: TGCGCCAGCAGGTTGGGACTAGCACCTGAGCAGTACTTC
J: TRBJ2-7
D: TRBD2
V: TRBV10-2
size: many

CDR3: CASSFEGARTDTQYF
DNA: TGTGCCAGCAGTTTTGAGGGGGCCCGCACAGATACGCAGTATTTT
J: TRBJ2-3
D: TRBD1
V: TRBV28
size: -

CDR3: CATGGGSSSFDEQYF
DNA: TGTGCCACCGGGGGGGGCAGTTCATCCTTCGACGAGCAGTACTTC
J: TRBJ2-7
D: TRBD2
V: TRBV10-3
size: many

CDR3: CATSSPPDTQYF
DNA: TGTGCCACCAGCAGTCCCCCAGATACGCAGTATTTT
J: TRBJ2-3
D: -
V: TRBV15
size: -

CDR3: CASSEYDNEQFF
DNA: TGTGCCAGCAGCGAATATGACAATGAGCAGTTCTTC
J: TRBJ2-1
D: -
V: TRBV9
size: few

CDR3: CASSQEDGGSSYNEQFF
DNA: TGTGCCAGCAGCCAAGAGGACGGCGGGAGCTCCTACAATGAGCAGTTCTTC
J: TRBJ2-1
D: TRBD2
V: TRBV14
size: -

CDR3: CAWSAGFLNTEAFF
DNA: TGTGCCTGGAGTGCTGGTTTTTTAAACACTGAAGCTTTCTTT
J: TRBJ1-1
D: -
V: TRBV30
size: few